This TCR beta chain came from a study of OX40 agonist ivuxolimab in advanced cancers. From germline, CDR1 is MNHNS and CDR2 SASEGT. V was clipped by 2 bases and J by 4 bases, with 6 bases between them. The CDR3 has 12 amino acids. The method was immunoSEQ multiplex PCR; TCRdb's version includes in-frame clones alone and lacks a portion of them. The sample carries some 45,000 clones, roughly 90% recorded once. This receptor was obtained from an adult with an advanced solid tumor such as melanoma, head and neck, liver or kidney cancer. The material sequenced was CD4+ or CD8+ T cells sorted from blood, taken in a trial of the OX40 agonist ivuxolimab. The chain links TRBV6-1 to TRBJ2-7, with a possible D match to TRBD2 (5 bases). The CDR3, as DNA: TGTGCCAGCAGTGAAACTAGGTACGAGCAGTACTTC. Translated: CASSETRYEQYF.